The 2 T cell receptor beta chains in this list originate from one sample, sequenced in a study of T cells after yellow fever vaccination (dated by TCRdb to the late 2010s). Receptor amplification or capture employed 5' RACE. Sequenced on an Illumina HiSeq 2500. TCRdb reran the public reads through fastp at Q25 and MiXCR, keeping productive beta chains. For every CDR3 protein sequence, its rows merge into one entry that carries the most common genes and DNA. The sample has about 240,000 distinct CDR3 sequences on record, 6.9% of them singletons. The ten largest account for roughly 0.9% of the sample. In light of the paper, this sample's treatment or condition label describes: live attenuated yellow fever vaccine strain. The material sequenced was CD4+ T cells sorted from PBMCs, taken 15 days after the yellow fever booster vaccination. All receptors come from a man aged 30 to 39 who received the YFV17D yellow fever vaccine.

J is TRBJ2-2 and V is TRBV5-1; no definite D call. From germline, CDR1 is SGHRS and CDR2 YFSETQ. Trimming removed 0 bases at V and 7 bases at J, with 16 bases between. The CDR3 totals 16 residues. The CDR3 DNA sequence: TGCGCCAGCAGCTTGGCGAGCACAACCCCCGTCGGGGAGCTGTTTTTT. Its protein product is CASSLASTTPVGELFF.

This chain uses TRBV7-9 with TRBJ1-4; D remains ambiguous. V dropped 6 bases and J dropped 7 bases, with 9 bases sitting between them. Germline V gene sequence: CDR1 SEHNR, CDR2 FQNEAQ (reference sequence). This CDR3 spans 12 amino acids. CDR3: CASRIGIEKLFF. As DNA, the CDR3 is TGTGCCAGCAGGATAGGAATTGAAAAACTGTTTTTT.